A selection of T cell receptor beta chains follows, all from one sample in a study of chemoradiotherapy in HPV16-positive cancers. Libraries were prepared by immunoSEQ multiplex PCR; TCRdb keeps only in-frame clonotypes and omits some of them. Of around 14,000 clones listed, over 70% are singletons. This material was collected from a patient who underwent chemoradiotherapy. All receptors come from a human donor with HPV-associated anogenital cancer. The CDR3 runs from the conserved cysteine through the conserved F or W. Each record gives: V gene, J gene, D gene, clone size, CDR3 DNA, CDR3 protein. A D gene is named only where the DNA matches it firmly. The size entry is marked missing in some rows and otherwise reads once, few, many or a size class.

>TRBV7-2|TRBJ1-2|-|-
TGTGCCAGCAGCCATTCCGGGACATACTATGGCTACACCTTC
CASSHSGTYYGYTF
>TRBV5-6|TRBJ2-1|TRBD1|-
TGTGCCAGCAGCTTGGGCACAGGGGGCTACAATGAGCAGTTCTTC
CASSLGTGGYNEQFF
>TRBV7-3|TRBJ2-7|-|few
TGTGCCAGCAGCTTAACTCCGGGGGCATACGAGCAGTACTTC
CASSLTPGAYEQYF
>TRBV6-5|TRBJ2-5|-|-
TGTGCCAGCAGTACAAGGCAGTCAGAGACCCAGTACTTC
CASSTRQSETQYF
>TRBV5-1|TRBJ1-4|TRBD1|-
TGCGCCAGCAGCTTGACAGGGGGCGGTGAAAAACTGTTTTTT
CASSLTGGGEKLFF
>TRBV5-6|TRBJ2-7|TRBD2|-
TGTGCCAGCAGTCAACGGGGGGGGGTAGTCTACGAGCAGTACTTC
CASSQRGGVVYEQYF
>TRBV28|TRBJ1-6|-|-
TGTGCCAGCAGTTTGGGGGGGCCCCTCCACTTT
CASSLGGPLHF
>TRBV15|TRBJ2-7|TRBD1|-
TGTGCCACCAGCGGACTGGGACAGGGGCTAAGGAGGGACGAGCAGTACTTC
CATSGLGQGLRRDEQYF
>TRBV4-3|TRBJ1-2|-|-
TGCGCCAGCAGCCTACAGGGAAGAGGCTACACCTTC
CASSLQGRGYTF
>TRBV27|TRBJ1-5|TRBD1|-
TGTGCCAGCAGCTTTCAAGACAGGGGGCGAAATCAGCCCCAGCATTTT
CASSFQDRGRNQPQHF
>TRBV28|TRBJ1-2|-|-
TGTGCCAGCAGTTTAGGTACAGTCTATGGCTACACCTTC
CASSLGTVYGYTF
>TRBV5-1|TRBJ2-7|TRBD2|-
TGCGCCAGCAGTAGCGGGGCGGGCTACGAGCAGTACTTC
CASSSGAGYEQYF
>TRBV7-8|TRBJ1-2|TRBD1|-
TGTGCCAGCAGCTCGGACAGGGTGAACTATGGCTACACCTTC
CASSSDRVNYGYTF
>TRBV6-5|TRBJ1-6|-|-
TGTGCCAGCAGACCAAGCAGGGGATATAATTCACCCCTCCACTTT
CASRPSRGYNSPLHF
>TRBV6-5|TRBJ1-1|TRBD1|-
TGTGCCAGCAGGCCCACCTCTGCCCAGGGGGCAGCTTTCTTT
CASRPTSAQGAAFF
>TRBV28|TRBJ1-2|-|once
TGTGCCAGCAGTTTGGGCTCCTATGGCTACACCTTC
CASSLGSYGYTF
>TRBV5-8|TRBJ2-7|-|-
TGTGCCAGCAGCTTGGGACTGCGGTCCCTCTTAATTTACGAGCAGTACTTC
CASSLGLRSLLIYEQYF